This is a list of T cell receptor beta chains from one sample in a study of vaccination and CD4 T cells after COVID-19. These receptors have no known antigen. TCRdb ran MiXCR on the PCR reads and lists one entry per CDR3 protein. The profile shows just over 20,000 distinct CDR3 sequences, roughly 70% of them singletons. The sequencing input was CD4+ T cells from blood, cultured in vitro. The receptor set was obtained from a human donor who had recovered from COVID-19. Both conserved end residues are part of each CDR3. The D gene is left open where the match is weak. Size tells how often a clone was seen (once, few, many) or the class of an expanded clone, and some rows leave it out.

CDR3 protein: CASSRGLAGESMYF
CDR3 DNA: TGTGCCAGCAGCCGAGGACTAGCGGGAGAGAGCATGTACTTC
J gene: TRBJ2-7
V gene: TRBV7-2
clone size: once
D gene: TRBD2

CDR3 protein: CSHGLPDTQYF
CDR3 DNA: TGCAGCCATGGGCTCCCAGATACGCAGTATTTT
J gene: TRBJ2-3
V gene: TRBV20-1
clone size: few
D gene: -

CDR3 protein: CASSSSGLNTGELFF
CDR3 DNA: TGTGCCAGCAGTTCTAGCGGGCTGAACACCGGGGAGCTGTTTTTT
J gene: TRBJ2-2
V gene: TRBV6-5
clone size: few
D gene: TRBD2

CDR3 protein: CASSARDRGLHQPQHF
CDR3 DNA: TGTGCCAGCAGCGCGAGGGACAGGGGGCTCCATCAGCCCCAGCATTTT
J gene: TRBJ1-5
V gene: TRBV5-6
clone size: -
D gene: TRBD1

CDR3 protein: CSARRNWNTEAFF
CDR3 DNA: TGCAGTGCTCGCCGAAATTGGAACACTGAAGCTTTCTTT
J gene: TRBJ1-1
V gene: TRBV20-1
clone size: -
D gene: -

CDR3 protein: CASSPGSTDTQYF
CDR3 DNA: TGTGCCAGCTCACCGGGGAGCACAGATACGCAGTATTTT
J gene: TRBJ2-3
V gene: TRBV18
clone size: -
D gene: -

CDR3 protein: CASSPPGYDQPQHF
CDR3 DNA: TGTGCCAGCAGCCCCCCGGGTTACGATCAGCCCCAGCATTTT
J gene: TRBJ1-5
V gene: TRBV7-2
clone size: few
D gene: -

CDR3 protein: CATSSGTTEQYF
CDR3 DNA: TGTGCCACCAGCAGCGGGACTACCGAGCAGTACTTC
J gene: TRBJ2-7
V gene: TRBV15
clone size: few
D gene: TRBD2

CDR3 protein: CASSRPSGRLTGELFF
CDR3 DNA: TGTGCCAGCAGCCGACCTAGCGGGAGGCTTACCGGGGAGCTGTTTTTT
J gene: TRBJ2-2
V gene: TRBV7-9
clone size: -
D gene: TRBD2

CDR3 protein: CASSTGTGSSPLHF
CDR3 DNA: TGTGCCAGTAGCACCGGGACAGGGAGTTCACCCCTCCACTTT
J gene: TRBJ1-6
V gene: TRBV19
clone size: -
D gene: TRBD1

CDR3 protein: CASTHVRTSGPEGYEQYF
CDR3 DNA: TGTGCCAGCACCCACGTCCGGACTAGCGGACCCGAGGGCTACGAGCAGTACTTC
J gene: TRBJ2-7
V gene: TRBV6-1
clone size: -
D gene: TRBD2

CDR3 protein: CSVEVSFGETQYF
CDR3 DNA: TGCAGCGTTGAAGTATCCTTCGGAGAGACCCAGTACTTC
J gene: TRBJ2-5
V gene: TRBV29-1
clone size: few
D gene: -

CDR3 protein: CASSVGTINQPQHF
CDR3 DNA: TGTGCCAGCAGCGTTGGGACAATCAATCAGCCCCAGCATTTT
J gene: TRBJ1-5
V gene: TRBV7-2
clone size: -
D gene: -

CDR3 protein: CASSSLGSGLTNVLTF
CDR3 DNA: TGTGCCAGCAGTTCCCTGGGGAGCGGATTGACCAACGTCCTGACTTTC
J gene: TRBJ2-6
V gene: TRBV28
clone size: -
D gene: -

CDR3 protein: CSARDWIAGGIAKNIQYF
CDR3 DNA: TGCAGTGCTAGAGATTGGATAGCGGGAGGGATAGCCAAAAACATTCAGTACTTC
J gene: TRBJ2-4
V gene: TRBV20-1
clone size: -
D gene: TRBD2

CDR3 protein: CASSLPGRARGYTF
CDR3 DNA: TGTGCCAGCAGCCTACCGGGCAGGGCCCGCGGCTACACCTTC
J gene: TRBJ1-2
V gene: TRBV12-3/TRBV12-4
clone size: -
D gene: -

CDR3 protein: CASRTSGRGETQYF
CDR3 DNA: TGTGCCAGCAGGACTAGCGGGAGGGGGGAGACCCAGTACTTC
J gene: TRBJ2-5
V gene: TRBV6-2/TRBV6-3
clone size: -
D gene: TRBD2

CDR3 protein: CSASSVNTEAFF
CDR3 DNA: TGCAGTGCTAGCTCCGTGAACACTGAAGCTTTCTTT
J gene: TRBJ1-1
V gene: TRBV20-1
clone size: -
D gene: -

CDR3 protein: CASSLEGTGFGSPLHF
CDR3 DNA: TGTGCCAGCAGCTTAGAGGGGACAGGGTTTGGATCACCCCTCCACTTT
J gene: TRBJ1-6
V gene: TRBV7-8
clone size: once
D gene: TRBD1

CDR3 protein: CASSPPWGANTEAFF
CDR3 DNA: TGTGCCAGCAGTCCCCCATGGGGAGCAAACACTGAAGCTTTCTTT
J gene: TRBJ1-1
V gene: TRBV28
clone size: -
D gene: -

CDR3 protein: CASSDPRASRETQYF
CDR3 DNA: TGTGCCAGCAGCGACCCGAGGGCCTCCCGGGAGACCCAGTACTTC
J gene: TRBJ2-5
V gene: TRBV5-4
clone size: -
D gene: -

CDR3 protein: CASSVPGQANIQYF
CDR3 DNA: TGCGCCAGCAGCGTGCCGGGACAAGCAAACATTCAGTACTTC
J gene: TRBJ2-4
V gene: TRBV5-1
clone size: once
D gene: -

CDR3 protein: CASSHQQGTGGAFF
CDR3 DNA: TGTGCCAGCAGCCATCAACAGGGTACAGGGGGGGCTTTCTTT
J gene: TRBJ1-1
V gene: TRBV7-6
clone size: -
D gene: TRBD1

CDR3 protein: CASSYSDNNIYGYTF
CDR3 DNA: TGTGCCAGCAGTTACTCCGACAACAACATCTATGGCTACACCTTC
J gene: TRBJ1-2
V gene: TRBV6-2/TRBV6-3
clone size: -
D gene: -